This T cell receptor beta chain is drawn from a study of PD-L1 blockade in urothelial cancer. Turning to the study itself: Blood analysis occurred 3 weeks (second dose) and 6 weeks after treatment start. The median T cell count in blood samples was over 140,000.

Study-wide findings and caveats: Clones that were tumor-associated expanded more in the blood of durable-benefit patients at 3 weeks.

TCRdb's copy holds only in-frame clones and misses some; the assay was immunoSEQ multiplex PCR. This table holds roughly 120,000 clones, about 91% found once. Time point: peripheral blood 6 weeks after treatment start. CDR3 length equals 16 residues. Germline-derived CDR1 and CDR2 are SGHRS and YFSETQ. With 4 bases clipped from V and 7 bases from J, the junction kept 8 bases outside the gene matches. As to this clone: Its matching antigen is unknown.

The chain carries TRBV5-1 and TRBJ2-1; TRBD2 agrees at 13 bases. Material: PBMCs, obtained around atezolizumab (anti-PD-L1) treatment. The sequence was obtained from a man between 60 and 70 years old with urothelial cancer. CDR3 amino acids: CASSIAGTSGANEQFF. CDR3 nucleotides: TGCGCCAGCAGCATCGCCGGGACTAGCGGGGCAAATGAGCAGTTCTTC.